Each of the 9 T cell receptor beta chains below was sequenced from the same sample in a study of vaccination and CD4 T cells after COVID-19. Oncomine TCR Beta short-read sequencing was applied to DNA from cultured CD4+ T cells. TCRdb passed the PCR reads through MiXCR, listing each CDR3 protein once. The sample consists of fewer than 15,000 distinct CDR3 sequences, around 61% of them appearing once. Described treatment: approximately 11-day PBMC culture with coronavirus spike peptide pools or control peptides (ViraFEST assay). The antigens of these receptors remain unknown. The sequenced sample was CD4+ T cells from blood, cultured in vitro. The source of these receptors is a human donor who had recovered from COVID-19.

In its sample, this clonotype was seen once. The chain joins TRBV10-1 to TRBJ1-1; no reliable D call. Germline loops: CDR1 WNHNN, CDR2 SYGVQD (reference sequence). The V gene lost 8 bases and the J gene lost 8 bases, with 21 bases spanning the gap. This CDR3 is 14 amino acids long. The CDR3 DNA follows: TGCGCCAGCTTTCTAAAGGGAGGGTTCTGGGAAGCTTTCTTT. Encoded protein: CASFLKGGFWEAFF.

Here the CDR3 DNA reads TGTGCCAGCAGCACAAGATCACCGGGACACCTCAACACAGATACGCAGTATTTT. Amino acid sequence: CASSTRSPGHLNTDTQYF. V is TRBV28 and J is TRBJ2-3; D perhaps matches TRBD1 (6 bases). V dropped 6 bases and J dropped 2 bases, with 24 bases sitting between them. CDR1 MDHEN and CDR2 SYDVKM come from the germline V gene. CDR3 length: 18 amino acids.

The chain carries TRBV20-1 and TRBJ1-6, with D hard to call. Germline V gene lookup returns CDR1 DFQATT and CDR2 SNEGSKA (reference sequence). The CDR3 totals 13 residues. Trimming took 3 bases from V and 9 from J, leaving 12 bases between them. The CDR3 DNA reads as TGCAGTGCTAGGGCAGTAGGTGGTTCACCCCTCCACTTT. This translates into CSARAVGGSPLHF.

The CDR3 sequence: CASDRLAGGGETQYF. The DNA of the CDR3 is TGTGCCAGCGACCGACTAGCGGGAGGTGGAGAGACCCAGTACTTC. The gene calls are TRBV28 and TRBJ2-5, with 13 bases fitting TRBD2. The V and J ends lost 8 bases and 4 bases, in that order; junction bases with no gene match: 7. The CDR3 has 15 residues. Germline CDR1 reads MDHEN; CDR2 reads SYDVKM.

The genes are TRBV7-9 and TRBJ2-1; TRBD2 aligns across 8 bases. Looked up from germline, CDR1 is SEHNR and CDR2 is FQNEAQ (reference sequence). The junction had 10 bases not matched to a gene; V was cut back by 5 bases and J by 4 bases. The CDR3 spans 16 residues. CDR3 coding DNA: TGTGCCAGCAGCCCTCGAGCGGGAGCCTCATACAATGAGCAGTTCTTC. It encodes CASSPRAGASYNEQFF.

This clonotype turned up a few times. This chain links TRBV20-1 with TRBJ1-5, with D unclear. V was cut by 1 base and J by 0 bases, with 13 bases left in between. Germline V gives CDR1 DFQATT, CDR2 SNEGSKA (reference sequence). The CDR3 is made up of 16 amino acids. CDR3: CSARALYSDSNQPQHF. CDR3 bases: TGCAGTGCTAGAGCCCTCTATTCGGATAGCAATCAGCCCCAGCATTTT.

In its sample, this clonotype is medium-sized. The rearrangement uses TRBV19 and TRBJ2-1; the D call may be TRBD1 or TRBD2 (5 bases each). Germline V gene data show CDR1 as LNHDA and CDR2 as SQIVND (reference sequence). This CDR3 spans 14 amino acids. Deletions cut 5 bases from V and 4 bases from J, with 12 bases between. The CDR3 spells CASSFRDGYNEQFF. The CDR3, as DNA: TGTGCCAGTAGTTTCCGGGACGGGTACAATGAGCAGTTCTTC.

This clonotype occurred a few times. The chain carries TRBV7-9 and TRBJ2-3; D possibly corresponds to TRBD2 (6 bases). V gave up 5 bases and J gave up 0 bases, with 21 bases separating them. Germline CDR1 is SEHNR and CDR2 is FQNEAQ (reference sequence). This CDR3 is built from 18 residues. CDR3 bases: TGTGCCAGCAGCCCGATAGGAGGGCGCTTCATGAGCACAGATACGCAGTATTTT. It codes for CASSPIGGRFMSTDTQYF.

V usage is TRBV20-1 and J usage is TRBJ2-3; TRBD2 matches 9 bases. Germline values: CDR1 DFQATT, CDR2 SNEGSKA (reference sequence). V gave up 4 bases and J gave up 2 bases; unmatched junction bases: 13. The CDR3 runs to 17 residues. The CDR3 here is CSATGGGLAEPTDTQYF. CDR3 nucleotide sequence: TGCAGTGCTACCGGGGGGGGACTAGCAGAACCCACAGATACGCAGTATTTT.